These T cell receptor beta chains were read from a single sample in a study of blood T cell repertoires in COVID-19. Sequencing was performed with immunoSEQ multiplex PCR; in TCRdb, only in-frame clones are kept and a portion is missing. This repertoire shows around 150,000 clones, 80% to 85% found once; its top ten account for 4%. The sample was peripheral blood. These receptor sequences come from a woman aged 55-75 years with acute or convalescent COVID-19. Both conserved end residues are part of each CDR3. The order of the fields is D gene, J gene, clone size, V gene, CDR3 protein, CDR3 DNA. The D gene is left open where the match is weak. A clone size is listed for some rows: how often the clone was seen (once, few, many), or a class if it is expanded.

>TRBD1|TRBJ1-4|-|TRBV2
CASSLQGVGEKLFF
TGTGCCAGCAGTTTACAGGGGGTGGGAGAAAAACTGTTTTTT
>-|TRBJ2-7|-|TRBV14
CASSHRIVPYEQYF
TGTGCCAGCAGCCACAGAATCGTCCCCTACGAGCAGTACTTC
>TRBD1|TRBJ1-6|-|TRBV28
CASSLTLTGGGSPLHF
TGTGCCAGCAGTTTAACCTTGACAGGGGGCGGCTCACCCCTCCACTTT
>-|TRBJ2-2|-|TRBV5-1
CASSLAQGSATGELFF
TGCGCCAGCAGCTTGGCTCAGGGGTCGGCCACCGGGGAGCTGTTTTTT
>-|TRBJ1-1|-|TRBV5-6
CASSLTGRSEAFF
TGTGCCAGCAGCTTGACAGGTAGGAGTGAAGCTTTCTTT
>-|TRBJ1-5|-|TRBV7-8
CASSLALPEPQHF
TGTGCCAGCAGCTTAGCCCTGCCAGAACCCCAGCATTTT
>TRBD2|TRBJ2-4|-|TRBV11-2
CASSLVSGSRNIQYF
TGTGCCAGCAGCTTAGTTAGCGGGAGCCGGAACATTCAGTACTTC
>TRBD1|TRBJ1-2|-|TRBV3-1/TRBV3-2
CASSPRDRGGVGGYTF
TGTGCCAGCAGTCCCCGGGACAGGGGAGGTGTAGGCGGCTACACCTTC
>-|TRBJ1-4|-|TRBV6-5
CASSRATNEKLFF
TGTGCCAGCAGCAGGGCAACTAATGAAAAACTGTTTTTT
>TRBD2|TRBJ2-7|-|TRBV28
CASSLCRPAGERLLCEQYF
TGTGCCAGCAGTTTATGCCGGCCAGCGGGAGAACGGTTGTTATGCGAGCAGTACTTC
>TRBD1|TRBJ1-1|-|TRBV6-6
CASSETGGKVTEAFF
TGTGCCAGCAGCGAAACAGGGGGGAAGGTCACTGAAGCTTTCTTT
>TRBD1|TRBJ1-6|-|TRBV9
CASSVGDRLNSPLHF
TGTGCCAGCAGCGTAGGGGACAGGTTGAATTCACCCCTCCACTTT
>-|TRBJ1-6|-|TRBV30
CAFREGSSYNSPLHF
TGTGCCTTCAGGGAGGGGAGCTCCTATAATTCACCCCTCCACTTT
>TRBD1|TRBJ1-2|-|TRBV9
CASSVEAGTGGANGYTF
TGTGCCAGCAGCGTAGAGGCCGGGACAGGGGGCGCGAATGGCTACACCTTC
>-|TRBJ1-2|-|TRBV6-2/TRBV6-3
CASSYPKGPTVRPVGYTF
TGTGCCAGCAGTTACCCTAAAGGCCCCACAGTGCGTCCGGTTGGCTACACCTTC
>TRBD2|TRBJ2-3|-|TRBV2
CASRLAGLSGTDTQYF
TGTGCCAGCCGACTAGCGGGACTGTCAGGCACAGATACGCAGTATTTT
>-|TRBJ1-5|few|TRBV24-1
CATRSSGGSNQPQHF
TGTGCCACCAGGTCCTCGGGGGGGAGCAATCAGCCCCAGCATTTT
>TRBD1|TRBJ1-4|-|TRBV3-1/TRBV3-2
CASSQGRGLTNEKLFF
TGTGCCAGCAGCCAAGGCAGGGGGCTTACTAATGAAAAACTGTTTTTT
>-|TRBJ1-5|-|TRBV27
CASSHITLQGDQPQHF
TGTGCCAGCAGTCATATCACCTTACAGGGAGATCAGCCCCAGCATTTT
>-|TRBJ2-1|-|TRBV29-1
CSVEYETELANEQFF
TGCAGCGTTGAATATGAGACTGAACTAGCCAATGAGCAGTTCTTC
>-|TRBJ1-3|-|TRBV3-1/TRBV3-2
CASSQDLGNTIYF
TGTGCCAGCAGCCAAGATCTAGGAAACACCATATATTTT
>TRBD2|TRBJ2-7|-|TRBV5-1
CASSAGTSSIYEQYF
TGCGCCAGCAGCGCCGGGACTAGTTCTATCTACGAGCAGTACTTC